These 3 T cell receptor beta chains originate from one sample sequenced in a study of T cells in Graves' hyperthyroidism and ophthalmopathy. Using RNA transcripts as the source, TCR beta CDR3 regions were amplified. Researchers ran a first-round RT-PCR on the TCR CDR3 using the HTBI primer set. TCRdb independently ran MiXCR on the multiplex PCR reads; one entry per CDR3 protein. The sample comprises 89,000 or so distinct CDR3 sequences, approximately 39% of which are singletons, and about a tenth rests with the top ten. Sequenced material: peripheral blood or thyroid tissue (not recorded which). The receptors come from a woman aged 30 to 39 with Graves' hyperthyroidism.

As regards this clonotype: This could be a read error, since a much larger clone is one nucleotide away. The CDR3 end shows no conserved phenylalanine or tryptophan, and so a read error is likely. The V and J genes are TRBV24-1 and TRBJ1-5, with D unresolved. The ends were cut back, 11 bases at V and 6 bases at J, with 13 bases in the middle. The germline V gene encodes CDR1 KGHDR and CDR2 SFDVKD. This CDR3 has 12 amino acids. CDR3 region: CASAELGQPQHS. The CDR3 DNA reads as TGTGCCAGCGCAGAGTTGGGTCAGCCCCAGCATTCT.

As regards this clonotype: Mismatch with germline at one junction end may stem from a read error. The genes are TRBV7-9 and TRBJ2-2; a possible D gene is TRBD2 (5 bases). Per the germline V gene, CDR1 is SEHNR and CDR2 is FQNEAQ (reference sequence). CDR3 length equals 13 residues. The CDR3 region has the DNA TGTGCCACCAGCAGCTTAGACACCGGGGAGCTGTGTTTT. The encoded protein is CATSSLDTGELCF.

This clonotype has just one count. The chain recombines TRBV2 with TRBJ2-1; D gene uncertain. The germline V gene has CDR1 SNHLY and CDR2 FYNNEI. The germline V and J ends were trimmed by 4 bases and 7 bases, with 11 bases remaining between them. The CDR3 sequence is 13 residues long. The CDR3 reads CASSGGSRNEQFF. The CDR3 DNA reads as TGTGCCAGCAGTGGGGGTTCTAGGAATGAGCAGTTCTTC.